This T cell receptor (beta chain) was sequenced for a study of blood T cell repertoires in COVID-19. Study as a whole: Donors in the United States, Italy and Spain gave samples during acute or convalescent COVID-19. From T cells, B-cell-depleted T cells, or PBMCs came the material, which was cDNA or gDNA.

The germline V and J ends were trimmed by 6 bases and 2 bases, with 8 bases remaining between them. Germline lookup yields CDR1 MNHEY and CDR2 SVGAGI. This CDR3 is built from 13 residues. In the original workflow: Estimation of nucleated cell counts was performed using reference gene primer amplification. The table came from immunoSEQ multiplex PCR; TCRdb's copy has only in-frame clones and leaves some out. That table supplies the V and J calls and clone size; D and trimming were determined from the DNA. This sample has 210,000 or so clones; roughly 84% occur once, and the top ten carry less than 7.5%. Only a few counts were recorded for this clone.

Sequences were obtained from peripheral blood. This rearrangement joins TRBV6-5 to TRBJ1-3; D ambiguous. This clonotype was obtained from a middle-aged woman who had recovered from COVID-19. The CDR3, as DNA: TGTGCCAGCAGGAGGGAACCTGGAAACACCATATATTTT. It specifies CASRREPGNTIYF.